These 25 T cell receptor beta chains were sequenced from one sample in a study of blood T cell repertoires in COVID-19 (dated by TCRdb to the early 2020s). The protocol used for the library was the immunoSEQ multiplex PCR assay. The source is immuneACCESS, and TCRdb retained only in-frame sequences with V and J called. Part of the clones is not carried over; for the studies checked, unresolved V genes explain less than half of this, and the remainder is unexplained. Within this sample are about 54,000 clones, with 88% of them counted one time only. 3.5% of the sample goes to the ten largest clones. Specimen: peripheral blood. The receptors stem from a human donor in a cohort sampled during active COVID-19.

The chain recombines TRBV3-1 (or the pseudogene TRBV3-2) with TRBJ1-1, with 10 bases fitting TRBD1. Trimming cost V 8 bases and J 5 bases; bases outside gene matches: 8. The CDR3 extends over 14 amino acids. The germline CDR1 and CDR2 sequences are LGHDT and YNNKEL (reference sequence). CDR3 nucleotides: TGTGCCAGCGGACCGACAGGGGGCCGGACTGAAGCTTTCTTT. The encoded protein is CASGPTGGRTEAFF.

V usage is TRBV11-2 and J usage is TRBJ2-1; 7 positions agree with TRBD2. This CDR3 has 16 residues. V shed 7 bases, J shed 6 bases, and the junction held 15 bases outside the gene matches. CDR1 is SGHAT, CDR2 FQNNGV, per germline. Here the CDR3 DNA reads TGTGCCAGCACCCTCCGTGGGGGGGGTGAATTCAATGAGCAGTTCTTC. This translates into CASTLRGGGEFNEQFF.

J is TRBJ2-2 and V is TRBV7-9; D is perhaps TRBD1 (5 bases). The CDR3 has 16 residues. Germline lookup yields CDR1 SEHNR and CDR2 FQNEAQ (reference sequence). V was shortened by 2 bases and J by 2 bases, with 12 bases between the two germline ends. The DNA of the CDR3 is TGTGCCAGCAGCTTATTGGGGCAGCTTAACACCGGGGAGCTGTTTTTT. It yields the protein CASSLLGQLNTGELFF.

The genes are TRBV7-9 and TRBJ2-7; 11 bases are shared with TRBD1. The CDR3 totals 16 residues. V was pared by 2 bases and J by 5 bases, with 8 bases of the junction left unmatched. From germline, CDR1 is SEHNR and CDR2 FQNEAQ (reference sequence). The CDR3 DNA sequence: TGTGCCAGCAGCTTACCACGGACAGGGGGCCTGGACGAGCAGTACTTC. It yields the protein CASSLPRTGGLDEQYF.

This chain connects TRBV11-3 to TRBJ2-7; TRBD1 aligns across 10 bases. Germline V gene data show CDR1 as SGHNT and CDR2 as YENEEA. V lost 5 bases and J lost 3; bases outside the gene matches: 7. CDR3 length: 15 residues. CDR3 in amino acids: CASSLTRDRGYEQYF. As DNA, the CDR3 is TGTGCCAGCAGCCTTACACGGGACAGGGGCTACGAGCAGTACTTC. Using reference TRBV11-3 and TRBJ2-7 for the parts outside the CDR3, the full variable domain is EAGVVQSPRYKIIEKKQPVAFWCNPISGHNTLYWYLQNLGQGPELLIRYENEEAVDDSQLPKDRFSAERLKGVDSTLKIQPAELGDSAVYLCASSLTRDRGYEQYFGPGTRLTVT.

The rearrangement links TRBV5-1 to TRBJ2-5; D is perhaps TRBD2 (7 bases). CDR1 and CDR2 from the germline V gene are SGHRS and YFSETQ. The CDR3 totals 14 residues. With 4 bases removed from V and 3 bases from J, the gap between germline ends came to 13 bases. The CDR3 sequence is CASSPGGGEETQYF. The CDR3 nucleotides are TGCGCCAGCAGCCCGGGGGGCGGGGAAGAGACCCAGTACTTC.

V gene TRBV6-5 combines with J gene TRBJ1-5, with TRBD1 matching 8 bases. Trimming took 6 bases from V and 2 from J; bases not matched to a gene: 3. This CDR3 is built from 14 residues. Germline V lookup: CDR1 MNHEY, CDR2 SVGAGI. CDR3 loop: CASRLTGGNQPQHF. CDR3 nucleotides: TGTGCCAGCAGGCTGACAGGGGGCAATCAGCCCCAGCATTTT.

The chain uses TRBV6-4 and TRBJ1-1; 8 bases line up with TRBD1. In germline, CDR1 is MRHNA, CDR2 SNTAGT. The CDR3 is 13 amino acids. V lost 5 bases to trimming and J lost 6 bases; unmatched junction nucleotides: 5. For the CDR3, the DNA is TGTGCCAGCAGTCAGGACAGGGACGCTGAAGCTTTCTTT. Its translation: CASSQDRDAEAFF.

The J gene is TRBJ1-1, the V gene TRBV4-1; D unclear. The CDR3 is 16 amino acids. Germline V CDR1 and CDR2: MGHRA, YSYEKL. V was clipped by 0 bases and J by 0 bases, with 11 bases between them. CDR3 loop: CASSQDRVRLNTEAFF. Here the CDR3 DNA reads TGCGCCAGCAGCCAAGATCGGGTGAGATTGAACACTGAAGCTTTCTTT.

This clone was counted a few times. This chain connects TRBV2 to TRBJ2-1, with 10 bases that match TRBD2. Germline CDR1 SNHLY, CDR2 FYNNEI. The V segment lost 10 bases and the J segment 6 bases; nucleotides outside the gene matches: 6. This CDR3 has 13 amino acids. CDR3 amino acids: CATKREGPNEQFF. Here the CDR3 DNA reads TGTGCCACCAAGCGGGAGGGCCCCAATGAGCAGTTCTTC.

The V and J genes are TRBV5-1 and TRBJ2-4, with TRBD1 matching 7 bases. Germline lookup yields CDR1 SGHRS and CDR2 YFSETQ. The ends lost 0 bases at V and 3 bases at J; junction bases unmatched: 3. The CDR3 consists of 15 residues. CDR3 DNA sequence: TGCGCCAGCAGCTTGGAGGCAGGGGGCAAAAACATTCAGTACTTC. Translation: CASSLEAGGKNIQYF.

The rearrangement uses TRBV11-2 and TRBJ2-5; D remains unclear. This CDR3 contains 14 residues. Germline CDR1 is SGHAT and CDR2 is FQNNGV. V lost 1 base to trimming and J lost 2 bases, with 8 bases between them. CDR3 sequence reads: CASSLAGFQETQYF. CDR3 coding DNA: TGTGCCAGCAGCTTAGCAGGTTTTCAAGAGACCCAGTACTTC.

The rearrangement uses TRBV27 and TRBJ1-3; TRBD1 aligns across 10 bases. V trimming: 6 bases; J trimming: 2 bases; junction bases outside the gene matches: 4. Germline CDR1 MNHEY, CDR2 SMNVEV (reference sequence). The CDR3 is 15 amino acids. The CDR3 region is CASRQDRGPGNTIYF. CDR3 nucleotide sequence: TGTGCCAGCAGGCAAGACAGGGGGCCTGGAAACACCATATATTTT.

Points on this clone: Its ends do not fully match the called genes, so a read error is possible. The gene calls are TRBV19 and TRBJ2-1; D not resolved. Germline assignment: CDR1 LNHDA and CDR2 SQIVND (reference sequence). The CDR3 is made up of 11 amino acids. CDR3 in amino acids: CASSLHNEQFF. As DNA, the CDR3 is TGTGCCAGTAGTCTCCACAACGAGCAGTTCTTC.

The CDR3 spells CASSSRESPLHF. The CDR3 nucleotides read TGTGCCAGCAGTTCCAGGGAATCACCCCTCCACTTT. V is TRBV6-5 and J is TRBJ1-6, with D possibly TRBD1 on 5 matching bases. This CDR3 is built from 12 residues. Germline V gene data show CDR1 as MNHEY and CDR2 as SVGAGI. Trimming took 4 bases from V and 10 from J, leaving 8 bases between them.

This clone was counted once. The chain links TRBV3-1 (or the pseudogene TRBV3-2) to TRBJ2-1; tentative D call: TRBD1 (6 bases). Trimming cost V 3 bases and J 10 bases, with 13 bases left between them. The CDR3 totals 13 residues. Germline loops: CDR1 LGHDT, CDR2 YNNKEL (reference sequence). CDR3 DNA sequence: TGTGCCAGCAGCCAGCTGGGGGCAGGAGAGCAGTTCTTC. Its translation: CASSQLGAGEQFF.

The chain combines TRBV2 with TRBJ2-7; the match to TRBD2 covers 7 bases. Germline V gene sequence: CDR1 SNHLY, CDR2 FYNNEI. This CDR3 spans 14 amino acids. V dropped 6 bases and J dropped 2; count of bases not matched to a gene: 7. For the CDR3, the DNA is TGTGCCAGCAGGGGGGGGACGGCCACCTACGAGCAGTACTTC. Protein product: CASRGGTATYEQYF.

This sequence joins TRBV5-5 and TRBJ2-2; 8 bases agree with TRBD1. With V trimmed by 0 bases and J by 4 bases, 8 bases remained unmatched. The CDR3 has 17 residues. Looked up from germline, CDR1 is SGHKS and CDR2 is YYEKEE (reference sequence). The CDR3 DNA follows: TGTGCCAGCAGCTTGGGGGTCAGGGGGCAAGGCACCGGGGAGCTGTTTTTT. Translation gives CASSLGVRGQGTGELFF.

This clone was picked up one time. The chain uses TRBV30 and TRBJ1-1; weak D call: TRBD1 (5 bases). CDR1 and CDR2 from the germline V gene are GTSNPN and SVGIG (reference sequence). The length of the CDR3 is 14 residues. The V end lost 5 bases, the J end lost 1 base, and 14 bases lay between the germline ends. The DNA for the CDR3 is TGTGCCTGGGGGGCAGGGTTTTGGAACACTGAAGCTTTCTTT. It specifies CAWGAGFWNTEAFF.

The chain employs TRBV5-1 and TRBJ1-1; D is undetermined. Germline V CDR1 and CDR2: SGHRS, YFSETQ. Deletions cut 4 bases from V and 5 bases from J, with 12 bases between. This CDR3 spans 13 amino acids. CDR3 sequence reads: CASSPLGRTEAFF. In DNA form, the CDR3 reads TGCGCCAGCAGCCCTCTAGGAAGGACTGAAGCTTTCTTT.

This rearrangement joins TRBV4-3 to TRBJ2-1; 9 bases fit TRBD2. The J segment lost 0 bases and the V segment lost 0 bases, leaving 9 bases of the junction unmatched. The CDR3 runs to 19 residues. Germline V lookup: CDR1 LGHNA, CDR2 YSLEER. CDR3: CASSQDLTSGSSSYNEQFF. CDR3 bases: TGCGCCAGCAGCCAAGATCTTACTAGCGGGTCCTCCTCCTACAATGAGCAGTTCTTC.

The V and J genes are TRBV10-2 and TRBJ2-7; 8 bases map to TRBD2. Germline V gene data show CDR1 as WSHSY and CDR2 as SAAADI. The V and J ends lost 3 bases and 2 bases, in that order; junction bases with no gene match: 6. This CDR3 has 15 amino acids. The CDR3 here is CASSDGIAGPYEQYF. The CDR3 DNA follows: TGCGCCAGCAGTGATGGTATAGCGGGACCCTACGAGCAGTACTTC.

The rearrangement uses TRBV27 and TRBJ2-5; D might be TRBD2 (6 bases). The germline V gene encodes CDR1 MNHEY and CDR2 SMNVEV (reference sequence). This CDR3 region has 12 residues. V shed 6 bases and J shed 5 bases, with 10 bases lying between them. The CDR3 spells CASSTGGETQYF. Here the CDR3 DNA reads TGTGCCAGCAGCACTGGGGGGGAGACCCAGTACTTC.

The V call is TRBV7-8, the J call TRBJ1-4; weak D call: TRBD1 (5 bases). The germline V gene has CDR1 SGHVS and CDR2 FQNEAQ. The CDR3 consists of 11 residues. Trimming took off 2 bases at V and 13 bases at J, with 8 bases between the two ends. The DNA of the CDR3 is TGTGCCAGCAGCTTACAGGGAAGACTGTTTTTT. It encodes CASSLQGRLFF.

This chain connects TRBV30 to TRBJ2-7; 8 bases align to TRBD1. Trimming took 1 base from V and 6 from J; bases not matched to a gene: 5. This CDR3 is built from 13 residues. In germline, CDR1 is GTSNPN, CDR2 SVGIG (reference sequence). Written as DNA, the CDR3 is TGTGCCTGGAGTGCCATAGACAGGGGCGAGCAGTACTTC. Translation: CAWSAIDRGEQYF.